The T cell receptor beta chain described here comes from a study of control samples from healthy donors and cancer patients (dated by TCRdb to about 2020). Notes on this clone: This clone's antigen is unknown. The record has no base qualities; no much larger clone is one base away.

V is cut by 0 bases and J by 2 bases, and the space between the germline ends is 21 bases. CDR1 is given as MGHRA and CDR2 as YSYEKL, both from the germline V gene. The CDR3 sequence holds 19 residues, the cysteine and phenylalanine included. CDR3 DNA is the only sequence kept; it has 57 bases, read in frame from the first base. The library was built by means of the immunoSEQ multiplex PCR assay. TCRdb's version of the immuneACCESS table is confined to in-frame rearrangements and falls short of the full clone set. An unresolved V gene accounts for under half of the shortfall where checked; the remainder is of unknown origin. Here the sample has 65,000 to 90,000 clones; approximately 89% occur a single time. Over 15% of the sample is held by the ten biggest clonotypes.

This TCR derives from a middle-aged man in good health. The sequence links TRBV4-1 to TRBJ2-3; the D segment could be TRBD1, given 6 matching bases. Input material: blood. CDR3 sequence: CASSQERPGVFGLTDTQYF. Read as DNA, the sequence is TGCGCCAGCAGCCAAGAGCGGCCAGGGGTTTTTGGTCTCACAGATACGCAGTATTTT.